This T cell receptor (beta chain) came from a study of shared clonotypes between healthy human individuals (dated by TCRdb to about 2020). In the study overall: The cohort comprised a couple of women and three men aged 18 to 49 years. For each donor, CD4 naive and CD4 memory were each run on three plates, CD8 naive on two plates, and CD8 memory on one plate. To estimate repertoire size and how much clonotype sharing occurs between individuals, the study deeply sequenced the blood TCR repertoires of roughly 5 healthy adults. Each donor's leukapheresis produced roughly between roughly 0.85 and 9.5 billion PBMCs. Different laboratories and diverse techniques were used to prepare libraries and sequence TCR repertoires, to increase sequencing depth and limit assay-specific biases. The paper's findings and limits, for the study overall: Sampling was restricted to blood, and TCR repertoires in tissue are likely to differ from TCR repertoires in blood. Approximately 5% of naive CD4, 3.5% of naive CD8, approximately 2.2% of memory CD4, and around 0.42% of memory CD8 clonotypes were shared across a few donors. Even with the large sequencing depth, rarefaction of the sorted-subset datasets indicated that sequencing was incomplete. Based on pairwise subsampling, the degree of clonotype sharing among donors was expected to be affected by sequencing depth. Clonotypes shared by all four sorted-subset donors showed higher generation probabilities than non-shared clonotypes. The genetic and exposure-history diversity represented was limited by the small number of donors. Estimated clonotype richness was generally larger for naive than for memory subsets.

Using the deep immunoSEQ assay, multiplex PCR amplified TCR CDR3 regions from genomic DNA. Genomic DNA extracted from each cell subset was distributed evenly over all wells of several immunoSEQ 96-well plates, and each plate served as one replicate. For sorted subsets, each replicate PCR was loaded with about 0.2 ug genomic DNA, equivalent to about 30,000 T cell genomes. The purified libraries were quantified using a Qubit 3.0 fluorometer, sized with a Bioanalyzer 2100, and then quantified again using the KAPA Library Quantification kit. Every immunoSEQ 96-well plate was sequenced on a dedicated single-read 150-cycle Illumina NextSeq 550 flow cell. Processing in the source paper ran as follows. The immunoSEQ output contained only junctional sequences without quality scores, so filtering could not match that applied to full-length reads. Sequences were annotated with PyIR, a Python wrapper for IgBLAST v1.9, using IMGT germline references to assign V/J genes and CDR3. Reads were removed for weak V/J assignments (E-value above 1e-6), missing CDR3, stop codons, out-of-frame junctions, or ambiguous translated residues. V3J clonotypes were defined as sequences sharing an identical inferred V gene, J gene, and CDR3 amino acid sequence. The percentage overlap between two repertoires was calculated by dividing the number of shared unique clonotypes by the size of the smaller repertoire. RTK rarefaction, the Chao1 estimator, and Recon v2.1 estimates of unobserved clonotypes were used to assess repertoire richness. Generation probabilities for all TCRbeta clonotypes obtained by the gDNA method from a handful of donors were computed using OLGA. TCRdb took over this immuneACCESS table, retaining in-frame rearrangements with V and J assigned. Such tables are incomplete; in checked studies, under half of the missing clones stem from an unresolved V gene, and the remainder is unexplained. V and J calls and clone size follow that table, whereas D and trimming were derived from the DNA. The sample yields over a million clones; 95% to 97% were counted once. 0.95% to 1.5% of the sample is taken by the ten largest.

On this clone: The clone's antigen remains unknown. One base away there is no much larger clone; base qualities are not given.

The donors were healthy, HIV-negative adults with no recently reported acute infections or vaccinations. All donors were Caucasian adults living in Nashville, Tennessee, USA. CD4+ T cells were enriched through magnetic negative selection, after which naive cells were positively selected on CD45RA and the remaining negative fraction served as the memory subset. Blood was collected by leukapheresis, and PBMCs were isolated by Ficoll-Histopaque density gradient centrifugation and then cryopreserved in liquid nitrogen vapor phase. Analytical flow cytometry was used to check the purity and quantity of each magnetically sorted T cell population. From each sorted fraction, genomic DNA was isolated and quantified by UV absorbance on a Nanodrop 2000c. The V end gives up 2 bases and the J end 6 bases, leaving 4 bases in the junction not matched to a gene. CDR3 length: 14 amino acids, cysteine to phenylalanine. Solely the CDR3 DNA is kept, with 42 bases framed from the first base. Looking up the germline V gene yields CDR1 SGDLS and CDR2 YYNGEE.

The receptor was derived from a man aged 30-40 years in good health. Sequencing input: naive CD4+ T cells sorted from blood. What the cell subset or site label conveys for this sample: CD45RA+ positively selected. The chain employs TRBV9 and TRBJ1-4; the central 7 bases match TRBD1. The CDR3 region reads CASSVGTAHEKLFF. The base sequence is TGTGCCAGCAGCGTCGGGACAGCCCATGAAAAACTGTTTTTT.